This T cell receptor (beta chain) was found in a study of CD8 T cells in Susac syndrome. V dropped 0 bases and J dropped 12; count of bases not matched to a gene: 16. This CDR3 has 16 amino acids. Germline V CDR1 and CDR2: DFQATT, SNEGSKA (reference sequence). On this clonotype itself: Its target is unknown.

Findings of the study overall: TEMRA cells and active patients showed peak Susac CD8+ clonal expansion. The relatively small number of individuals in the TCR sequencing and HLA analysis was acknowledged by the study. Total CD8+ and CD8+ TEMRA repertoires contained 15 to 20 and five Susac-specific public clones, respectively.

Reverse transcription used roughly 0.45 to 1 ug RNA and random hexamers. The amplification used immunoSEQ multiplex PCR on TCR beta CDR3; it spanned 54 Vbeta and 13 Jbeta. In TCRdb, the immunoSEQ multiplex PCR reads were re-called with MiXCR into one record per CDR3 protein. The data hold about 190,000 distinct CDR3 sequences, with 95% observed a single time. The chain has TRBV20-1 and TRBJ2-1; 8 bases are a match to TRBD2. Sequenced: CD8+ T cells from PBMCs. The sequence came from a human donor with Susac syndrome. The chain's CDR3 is CSARDEGSGTPGGQFF. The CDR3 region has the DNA TGCAGTGCTAGAGATGAGGGTAGCGGGACCCCAGGAGGGCAGTTCTTC.